Listed below are T cell receptor beta chains from one sample, sequenced in a study of blood T cell repertoires in COVID-19. Clones were sequenced by immunoSEQ multiplex PCR, and TCRdb holds only the in-frame ones, with some missing. This table has approximately 240,000 clones, approximately 90% appearing once. The sequencing sample was made of PBMCs or T cells enriched from blood (not recorded which). These receptors all come from a woman aged 18-30 years in a cohort exposed to, infected with or recovered from COVID-19 (not recorded which). CDR3s include the opening cysteine and the closing phenylalanine or tryptophan. Fields, in order: CDR3 length, clone size, D gene, V gene, J gene, CDR3 protein, CDR3 DNA. D genes are given only for firm matches. The size of a clone is reported for some rows only, either as once, few or many, or as a class for expanded clones.

CDR3 length: 15
clone size: NA
D gene: TRBD2
V gene: TRBV2
J gene: TRBJ2-7
CDR3 protein: CASWREIKIKDEQYF
CDR3 DNA: TGTGCCAGCTGGCGGGAGATAAAAATAAAAGACGAGCAGTACTTC

CDR3 length: 15
clone size: NA
D gene: NA
V gene: TRBV28
J gene: TRBJ1-5
CDR3 protein: CASSSAAGGNQPQHF
CDR3 DNA: TGTGCCAGCAGTTCCGCGGCCGGGGGCAATCAGCCCCAGCATTTT

CDR3 length: 15
clone size: NA
D gene: NA
V gene: TRBV6-6
J gene: TRBJ1-5
CDR3 protein: CASRPDQGTNQPQHF
CDR3 DNA: TGTGCCAGCCGTCCTGACCAGGGGACGAATCAGCCCCAGCATTTT

CDR3 length: 16
clone size: few
D gene: NA
V gene: TRBV7-9
J gene: TRBJ2-2
CDR3 protein: CASSAAGTKNTGELFF
CDR3 DNA: TGTGCCAGCAGCGCAGCCGGGACAAAGAACACCGGGGAGCTGTTTTTT

CDR3 length: 18
clone size: NA
D gene: NA
V gene: TRBV25-1
J gene: TRBJ2-3
CDR3 protein: CASSEKRVGRRHTDTQYF
CDR3 DNA: TGTGCCAGCAGTGAAAAACGGGTTGGTAGGCGGCACACAGATACGCAGTATTTT

CDR3 length: 14
clone size: NA
D gene: TRBD1
V gene: TRBV10-3
J gene: TRBJ2-7
CDR3 protein: CAISPTGQGGEQYF
CDR3 DNA: TGTGCCATCAGTCCCACCGGACAGGGGGGCGAGCAGTACTTC

CDR3 length: 13
clone size: NA
D gene: NA
V gene: TRBV10-2
J gene: TRBJ1-1
CDR3 protein: CASSVPGNTEAFF
CDR3 DNA: TGCGCCAGCAGTGTGCCAGGGAACACTGAAGCTTTCTTT

CDR3 length: 15
clone size: NA
D gene: NA
V gene: TRBV15
J gene: TRBJ2-7
CDR3 protein: CATSAGRVLAYEQYF
CDR3 DNA: TGTGCCACCAGCGCCGGCAGGGTCCTGGCCTACGAGCAGTACTTC

CDR3 length: 14
clone size: NA
D gene: NA
V gene: TRBV19
J gene: TRBJ2-3
CDR3 protein: CASSEGDSTDTQYF
CDR3 DNA: TGTGCCAGTAGTGAGGGCGATAGCACAGATACGCAGTATTTT

CDR3 length: 15
clone size: NA
D gene: NA
V gene: TRBV19
J gene: TRBJ2-2
CDR3 protein: CASTPAAENTGELFF
CDR3 DNA: TGTGCCAGTACCCCAGCGGCCGAGAACACCGGGGAGCTGTTTTTT

CDR3 length: 15
clone size: NA
D gene: TRBD2
V gene: TRBV3-1/TRBV3-2
J gene: TRBJ2-3
CDR3 protein: CASSQFSGNPDTQYF
CDR3 DNA: TGTGCCAGCAGCCAATTTAGCGGGAACCCAGATACGCAGTATTTT

CDR3 length: 14
clone size: NA
D gene: TRBD2
V gene: TRBV3-1/TRBV3-2
J gene: TRBJ2-5
CDR3 protein: CASSPSGLQETQYF
CDR3 DNA: TGTGCCAGCAGCCCTAGCGGCCTCCAAGAGACCCAGTACTTC

CDR3 length: 13
clone size: NA
D gene: NA
V gene: TRBV6-1
J gene: TRBJ1-1
CDR3 protein: CASSEVMSTEAFF
CDR3 DNA: TGTGCCAGCAGTGAAGTAATGAGTACTGAAGCTTTCTTT

CDR3 length: 15
clone size: NA
D gene: NA
V gene: TRBV5-4
J gene: TRBJ1-3
CDR3 protein: CASSLETANGNTIYF
CDR3 DNA: TGTGCCAGCAGCTTGGAGACAGCCAACGGAAACACCATATATTTT

CDR3 length: 16
clone size: NA
D gene: TRBD2
V gene: TRBV6-5
J gene: TRBJ2-7
CDR3 protein: CASSLATRAGAYEQYF
CDR3 DNA: TGTGCCAGCAGTTTAGCCACCCGGGCGGGGGCCTACGAGCAGTACTTC

CDR3 length: 12
clone size: NA
D gene: NA
V gene: TRBV28
J gene: TRBJ2-7
CDR3 protein: CASSSTRPEKYF
CDR3 DNA: TGTGCCAGCAGTTCAACACGGCCGGAGAAGTACTTC

CDR3 length: 15
clone size: NA
D gene: NA
V gene: TRBV14
J gene: TRBJ2-7
CDR3 protein: CASSRLLGGGYEQYF
CDR3 DNA: TGTGCCAGCAGTCGCCTTCTCGGAGGAGGCTACGAGCAGTACTTC

CDR3 length: 15
clone size: NA
D gene: TRBD2
V gene: TRBV10-1
J gene: TRBJ2-1
CDR3 protein: CASSDPSGRVGEQFF
CDR3 DNA: TGCGCCAGCAGTGACCCTAGCGGGAGGGTCGGTGAGCAGTTCTTC

CDR3 length: 16
clone size: NA
D gene: NA
V gene: TRBV18
J gene: TRBJ1-4
CDR3 protein: CASSPPNSPVNEKLFF
CDR3 DNA: TGTGCCAGCTCACCTCCCAACTCGCCCGTCAATGAAAAACTGTTTTTT

CDR3 length: 13
clone size: once
D gene: NA
V gene: TRBV5-8
J gene: TRBJ1-2
CDR3 protein: CASSLGSAGGYTF
CDR3 DNA: TGTGCCAGCAGCTTGGGCAGCGCGGGGGGCTACACCTTC

CDR3 length: 13
clone size: NA
D gene: NA
V gene: TRBV19
J gene: TRBJ1-2
CDR3 protein: CASSMGTGYGYTF
CDR3 DNA: TGTGCCAGTAGTATGGGCACAGGGTATGGCTACACCTTC

CDR3 length: 18
clone size: NA
D gene: NA
V gene: TRBV19
J gene: TRBJ1-5
CDR3 protein: CASSITRAGIRSGQPQHF
CDR3 DNA: TGTGCCAGTAGTATAACCCGAGCAGGTATAAGAAGTGGTCAGCCCCAGCATTTT

CDR3 length: 17
clone size: NA
D gene: TRBD1
V gene: TRBV11-2
J gene: TRBJ2-5
CDR3 protein: CASSLDSGTGRGETQYF
CDR3 DNA: TGTGCCAGCAGCTTAGATTCGGGGACAGGTAGGGGAGAGACCCAGTACTTC

CDR3 length: 15
clone size: NA
D gene: TRBD1
V gene: TRBV11-2
J gene: TRBJ1-1
CDR3 protein: CASSLTGGLNTEAFF
CDR3 DNA: TGTGCCAGCAGCTTGACAGGGGGCTTGAACACTGAAGCTTTCTTT

CDR3 length: 16
clone size: few
D gene: TRBD2
V gene: TRBV11-3
J gene: TRBJ2-1
CDR3 protein: CASRQNLAGVVDEQFF
CDR3 DNA: TGTGCCAGCAGACAAAACCTAGCGGGAGTGGTGGATGAGCAGTTCTTC

CDR3 length: 14
clone size: NA
D gene: NA
V gene: TRBV5-1
J gene: TRBJ1-1
CDR3 protein: CASSPTPGNTEAFF
CDR3 DNA: TGCGCCAGCAGCCCTACTCCAGGGAACACTGAAGCTTTCTTT

CDR3 length: 15
clone size: NA
D gene: NA
V gene: TRBV19
J gene: TRBJ1-5
CDR3 protein: CASSTGRYENQPQHF
CDR3 DNA: TGTGCCAGTAGTACGGGAAGATACGAAAATCAGCCCCAGCATTTT

CDR3 length: 15
clone size: NA
D gene: NA
V gene: TRBV15
J gene: TRBJ1-6
CDR3 protein: CATSSPPARGSPLHF
CDR3 DNA: TGTGCCACCAGCAGTCCCCCAGCAAGAGGCTCACCCCTCCACTTT

CDR3 length: 16
clone size: once
D gene: NA
V gene: TRBV7-9
J gene: TRBJ2-2
CDR3 protein: CASSLAPISSSGELFF
CDR3 DNA: TGTGCCAGCAGCTTAGCCCCGATTAGTTCGTCCGGGGAGCTGTTTTTT

CDR3 length: 15
clone size: NA
D gene: NA
V gene: TRBV7-9
J gene: TRBJ1-4
CDR3 protein: CASSSAQGSNEKLFF
CDR3 DNA: TGTGCCAGCAGCTCGGCCCAGGGGTCTAATGAAAAACTGTTTTTT

CDR3 length: 13
clone size: NA
D gene: NA
V gene: TRBV7-9
J gene: TRBJ2-1
CDR3 protein: CASSLVQVGEQFF
CDR3 DNA: TGTGCCAGCAGCTTAGTGCAGGTTGGTGAGCAGTTCTTC

CDR3 length: 14
clone size: NA
D gene: NA
V gene: TRBV23-1
J gene: TRBJ2-1
CDR3 protein: CASSQPNLYNEQFF
CDR3 DNA: TGCGCCAGCAGTCAACCTAACCTCTACAATGAGCAGTTCTTC

CDR3 length: 14
clone size: NA
D gene: NA
V gene: TRBV27
J gene: TRBJ1-2
CDR3 protein: CASSLSIRNYGYTF
CDR3 DNA: TGTGCCAGCAGTTTATCTATCAGGAACTATGGCTACACCTTC

CDR3 length: 13
clone size: NA
D gene: TRBD1
V gene: TRBV29-1
J gene: TRBJ2-1
CDR3 protein: CSVVKGASNEQFF
CDR3 DNA: TGCAGCGTTGTGAAGGGGGCCTCCAATGAGCAGTTCTTC

CDR3 length: 11
clone size: NA
D gene: NA
V gene: TRBV7-2
J gene: TRBJ2-3
CDR3 protein: CASSSQDTQYF
CDR3 DNA: TGTGCCAGCAGCTCCCAAGATACGCAGTATTTT

CDR3 length: 12
clone size: NA
D gene: TRBD1
V gene: TRBV6-1
J gene: TRBJ1-1
CDR3 protein: CASSGAGGEAFF
CDR3 DNA: TGTGCCAGCAGTGGAGCAGGGGGAGAAGCTTTCTTT

CDR3 length: 15
clone size: NA
D gene: NA
V gene: TRBV4-1
J gene: TRBJ2-7
CDR3 protein: CASSQDGDMTYEQYF
CDR3 DNA: TGCGCCAGCAGCCAAGATGGGGACATGACCTACGAGCAGTACTTC

CDR3 length: 16
clone size: NA
D gene: TRBD2
V gene: TRBV7-9
J gene: TRBJ2-2
CDR3 protein: CASSTLAGGYTGELFF
CDR3 DNA: TGTGCCAGCAGCACTCTAGCGGGAGGATACACCGGGGAGCTGTTTTTT

CDR3 length: 13
clone size: NA
D gene: NA
V gene: TRBV25-1
J gene: TRBJ1-1
CDR3 protein: CASSELGGTEAFF
CDR3 DNA: TGTGCCAGCAGTGAATTGGGGGGGACTGAAGCTTTCTTT

CDR3 length: 15
clone size: NA
D gene: NA
V gene: TRBV27
J gene: TRBJ2-7
CDR3 protein: CASSQPDPTSGEQYF
CDR3 DNA: TGTGCCAGCAGCCAACCAGACCCAACCTCGGGCGAGCAGTACTTC

CDR3 length: 15
clone size: NA
D gene: TRBD1
V gene: TRBV13
J gene: TRBJ2-4
CDR3 protein: CASSYGTGKYTIQYF
CDR3 DNA: TGTGCCAGCAGCTATGGGACAGGGAAGTATACCATTCAGTACTTC

CDR3 length: 16
clone size: NA
D gene: NA
V gene: TRBV11-2
J gene: TRBJ1-6
CDR3 protein: CASSSSLENYNSPLHF
CDR3 DNA: TGTGCCAGCAGCTCCTCCCTGGAGAACTATAATTCACCCCTCCACTTT

CDR3 length: 17
clone size: few
D gene: NA
V gene: TRBV28
J gene: TRBJ1-1
CDR3 protein: CASSARGRVFMNTEAFF
CDR3 DNA: TGTGCCAGCAGCGCGCGGGGGCGGGTATTTATGAACACTGAAGCTTTCTTT